These T cell receptor beta chains were read from a single sample in a study of blood T cell repertoires in COVID-19. The data were produced by immunoSEQ multiplex PCR, yet TCRdb's version contains in-frame clones alone and is incomplete. The sample gives 110,000 to 150,000 clones, 86% of which show up once; less than 4.5% is in the top ten. Sequencing was performed on PBMCs or T cells enriched from blood (not recorded which). These receptors were collected from a man over 45 who had recovered from COVID-19. The CDR3 runs from the conserved cysteine through the conserved F or W. The D gene is left open where the match is weak. Clone size is given for some rows only: seen once, a few or many times, or a class if the clone is expanded.

d_gene: TRBD2
abundance: few
v_gene: TRBV27
j_gene: TRBJ2-7
CDR3nt: TGTGCCAGCAGCATACTAGCGGGAGGGCCCATATACGAGCAGTACTTC
CDR3aa: CASSILAGGPIYEQYF

d_gene: .
abundance: .
v_gene: TRBV7-9
j_gene: TRBJ1-2
CDR3nt: TGTGCCAGCAGCCCCCAGGGGAAATTGAGTGGCTACACCTTC
CDR3aa: CASSPQGKLSGYTF

d_gene: .
abundance: .
v_gene: TRBV2
j_gene: TRBJ1-4
CDR3nt: TGTGCCAGCAGGCTCCAGGGAAGGACTAATGAAAAACTGTTTTTT
CDR3aa: CASRLQGRTNEKLFF

d_gene: .
abundance: .
v_gene: TRBV4-2
j_gene: TRBJ1-6
CDR3nt: TGTGCCAGCAGCCAAGGCGGGGATTTATATAATTCACCCCTCCACTTT
CDR3aa: CASSQGGDLYNSPLHF

d_gene: .
abundance: .
v_gene: TRBV30
j_gene: TRBJ2-6
CDR3nt: TGTGCCTGGAGCCGGGACATTCTAGCCGGGGCCAACGTCCTGACTTTC
CDR3aa: CAWSRDILAGANVLTF

d_gene: .
abundance: .
v_gene: TRBV28
j_gene: TRBJ1-6
CDR3nt: TGTGCCAGCAGGGAACCGGCAGGGTACTCACCCCTCCACTTT
CDR3aa: CASREPAGYSPLHF

d_gene: TRBD1
abundance: .
v_gene: TRBV6-1
j_gene: TRBJ1-4
CDR3nt: TGTGCCAGCAGTGATCCGACAGGGTTTAATGAAAAACTGTTTTTT
CDR3aa: CASSDPTGFNEKLFF

d_gene: .
abundance: .
v_gene: TRBV14
j_gene: TRBJ1-1
CDR3nt: TGTGCCAGCAGCCAATCGACAAGAACTGAAGCTTTCTTT
CDR3aa: CASSQSTRTEAFF

d_gene: .
abundance: .
v_gene: TRBV4-3
j_gene: TRBJ2-7
CDR3nt: TGCGCCAGCAGCCAAGATAGGGACTTGAACTACGAGCAGTACTTC
CDR3aa: CASSQDRDLNYEQYF

d_gene: TRBD1
abundance: once
v_gene: TRBV7-2
j_gene: TRBJ1-5
CDR3nt: TGTGCCAGCAGCCTGGACAGGGATAATCAGCCCCAGCATTTT
CDR3aa: CASSLDRDNQPQHF

d_gene: .
abundance: .
v_gene: TRBV18
j_gene: TRBJ1-6
CDR3nt: TGTGCCAGCTCACCACCTGAACAGGGAAATAATTCACCCCTCCACTTT
CDR3aa: CASSPPEQGNNSPLHF

d_gene: TRBD2
abundance: once
v_gene: TRBV5-1
j_gene: TRBJ2-3
CDR3nt: TGCGCCAGCAGAAGTTTAGCGGGAGTGCCAGATACGCAGTATTTT
CDR3aa: CASRSLAGVPDTQYF

d_gene: .
abundance: .
v_gene: TRBV7-3
j_gene: TRBJ2-5
CDR3nt: TGTGCCAGCAGCTTAGGTCGGGCAGGGCAAGAGACCCAGTACTTC
CDR3aa: CASSLGRAGQETQYF

d_gene: TRBD1
abundance: .
v_gene: TRBV27
j_gene: TRBJ1-3
CDR3nt: TGTGCCAGCATTAAACCAAGGACAGGCCCCTTAGCTGGAAACACCATATATTTT
CDR3aa: CASIKPRTGPLAGNTIYF

d_gene: TRBD2
abundance: once
v_gene: TRBV5-1
j_gene: TRBJ2-7
CDR3nt: TGCGCCAGCAGCTTATCTAGCGGGGAGGCCTACGAGCAGTACTTC
CDR3aa: CASSLSSGEAYEQYF

d_gene: .
abundance: .
v_gene: TRBV9
j_gene: TRBJ1-3
CDR3nt: TGTGCCAGCAGCGTAACCCCCCCCGGAGCCTCTGGAAACACCATATATTTT
CDR3aa: CASSVTPPGASGNTIYF

d_gene: .
abundance: once
v_gene: TRBV18
j_gene: TRBJ1-5
CDR3nt: TGTGCCAGCTCACCACTCCAGGGTGGGGGCAATCAGCCCCAGCATTTT
CDR3aa: CASSPLQGGGNQPQHF

d_gene: .
abundance: .
v_gene: TRBV4-1
j_gene: TRBJ1-3
CDR3nt: TGCGCCAGCAGCCAAGGTGTGTATGCTACAGGGACTGGAAACACCATATATTTT
CDR3aa: CASSQGVYATGTGNTIYF

d_gene: .
abundance: .
v_gene: TRBV9
j_gene: TRBJ1-2
CDR3nt: TGTGCCAGCAGCGTAGACGGATCCGGGGGCTACACCTTC
CDR3aa: CASSVDGSGGYTF

d_gene: .
abundance: once
v_gene: TRBV5-4
j_gene: TRBJ1-1
CDR3nt: TGTGCCAGCAGCTTGGCCCTAGGGGCTGACACTGAAGCTTTCTTT
CDR3aa: CASSLALGADTEAFF

d_gene: .
abundance: .
v_gene: TRBV5-1
j_gene: TRBJ1-2
CDR3nt: TGCGCCAGCAGCTTGGACCCGGGATCTGTGGGGGGCTACACCTTC
CDR3aa: CASSLDPGSVGGYTF

d_gene: TRBD1
abundance: few
v_gene: TRBV18
j_gene: TRBJ1-1
CDR3nt: TGTGCCAGCTCACCACAAGACAGGGGAGTTCCTGAAGCTTTCTTT
CDR3aa: CASSPQDRGVPEAFF

d_gene: TRBD2
abundance: .
v_gene: TRBV30
j_gene: TRBJ2-3
CDR3nt: TGTGCTCGGGGAGGGCTTGGTAGCGGGAGTGCAGATACGCAGTATTTT
CDR3aa: CARGGLGSGSADTQYF

d_gene: .
abundance: .
v_gene: TRBV28
j_gene: TRBJ1-4
CDR3nt: TGTGCCAGCAGTTATGGCAGGGCCGGGGGTGAAAAACTGTTTTTT
CDR3aa: CASSYGRAGGEKLFF

d_gene: .
abundance: .
v_gene: TRBV4-1
j_gene: TRBJ1-2
CDR3nt: TGCGCCAGCAGCCAAGATCCCCCCTTTACAGGGCTTGGCTACACCTTC
CDR3aa: CASSQDPPFTGLGYTF

d_gene: TRBD2
abundance: .
v_gene: TRBV7-9
j_gene: TRBJ2-3
CDR3nt: TGTGCCAGCAGCTTATCACTAGCGAGACGCACAGATACGCAGTATTTT
CDR3aa: CASSLSLARRTDTQYF

d_gene: TRBD1
abundance: .
v_gene: TRBV4-3
j_gene: TRBJ1-2
CDR3nt: TGCGCCAGCAGCCCAGGACAGGGGGCTTGGTATGGCTACACCTTC
CDR3aa: CASSPGQGAWYGYTF

d_gene: TRBD1
abundance: .
v_gene: TRBV5-6
j_gene: TRBJ1-2
CDR3nt: TGTGCCAGCAGCTTGGGACAGGGATTTAACTATGGCTACACCTTC
CDR3aa: CASSLGQGFNYGYTF

d_gene: TRBD1
abundance: .
v_gene: TRBV5-6
j_gene: TRBJ1-3
CDR3nt: TGTGCCAGCAGCCTGACGGGACAGCCCTTATCCTCTGGAAACACCATATATTTT
CDR3aa: CASSLTGQPLSSGNTIYF

d_gene: TRBD1
abundance: .
v_gene: TRBV7-2
j_gene: TRBJ1-2
CDR3nt: TGTGCCAGCAGCTCAGGACAGGGTGACAATAATGGCTACACCTTC
CDR3aa: CASSSGQGDNNGYTF

d_gene: .
abundance: .
v_gene: TRBV7-2
j_gene: TRBJ1-4
CDR3nt: TGTGCCAGCAGCTGGGGGGACCGAGCAACTAATGAAAAACTGTTTTTT
CDR3aa: CASSWGDRATNEKLFF

d_gene: .
abundance: .
v_gene: TRBV5-1
j_gene: TRBJ1-1
CDR3nt: TGCGCCAGCAGCCCCTTGGGGCCAAGCCCGAACACTGAAGCTTTCTTT
CDR3aa: CASSPLGPSPNTEAFF

d_gene: .
abundance: .
v_gene: TRBV30
j_gene: TRBJ1-1
CDR3nt: TGTGCCTGGAGTCTGGAGGGGACTGAAGCTTTCTTT
CDR3aa: CAWSLEGTEAFF

d_gene: .
abundance: .
v_gene: TRBV5-1
j_gene: TRBJ1-6
CDR3nt: TGCGCCAGCAGGAGAGACACTACAGGCCGTAATTCACCCCTCCACTTT
CDR3aa: CASRRDTTGRNSPLHF

d_gene: TRBD2
abundance: once
v_gene: TRBV27
j_gene: TRBJ2-1
CDR3nt: TGTGCCAGCAGTCCCGGGGGGGGACTAGCGGACAATGAGCAGTTCTTC
CDR3aa: CASSPGGGLADNEQFF

d_gene: .
abundance: once
v_gene: TRBV28
j_gene: TRBJ1-2
CDR3nt: TGTGCCAGCAGTTTACGGACAGTCAATAACTATGGCTACACCTTC
CDR3aa: CASSLRTVNNYGYTF

d_gene: .
abundance: .
v_gene: TRBV18
j_gene: TRBJ1-1
CDR3nt: TGTGCCAGCTCACCAATAATCCTCGATAGTTTGAACACTGAAGCTTTCTTT
CDR3aa: CASSPIILDSLNTEAFF

d_gene: TRBD1
abundance: .
v_gene: TRBV5-1
j_gene: TRBJ2-5
CDR3nt: TGCGCCAGCAGCGGGACAGGGAGAGAGACCCAGTACTTC
CDR3aa: CASSGTGRETQYF

d_gene: TRBD2
abundance: .
v_gene: TRBV9
j_gene: TRBJ2-2
CDR3nt: TGTGCCAGCAGCGCAACCCAAGCCACCGGGACTAGCGTGAACACCGGGGAGCTGTTTTTT
CDR3aa: CASSATQATGTSVNTGELFF

d_gene: .
abundance: .
v_gene: TRBV6-5
j_gene: TRBJ1-4
CDR3nt: TGTGCCAGCAGTTACCTCGGGAGAGGACCCCTGAGAAAACTGTTTTTT
CDR3aa: CASSYLGRGPLRKLFF

d_gene: TRBD2
abundance: few
v_gene: TRBV27
j_gene: TRBJ2-2
CDR3nt: TGTGCCAGCAGTAGCGGACTAGTGGCCGGGGAGCTGTTTTTT
CDR3aa: CASSSGLVAGELFF

d_gene: TRBD2
abundance: .
v_gene: TRBV11-2
j_gene: TRBJ2-1
CDR3nt: TGTGCCAGCAGCCGCGGGAGTAAGGTCCACAATGAGCAGTTCTTC
CDR3aa: CASSRGSKVHNEQFF

d_gene: .
abundance: .
v_gene: TRBV6-5
j_gene: TRBJ1-1
CDR3nt: TGTGCCAGCAGGACGCCTTCTGGGACAACGCGGGCTTTCTTT
CDR3aa: CASRTPSGTTRAFF

d_gene: TRBD1
abundance: .
v_gene: TRBV15
j_gene: TRBJ1-1
CDR3nt: TGTGCCACCAGCAGAGATCCCTTGAGGCAGGGGGATTGGAACACTGAAGCTTTCTTT
CDR3aa: CATSRDPLRQGDWNTEAFF

d_gene: TRBD1
abundance: .
v_gene: TRBV5-4
j_gene: TRBJ2-1
CDR3nt: TGTGCCAGCAGCCCACCGGGACAGGGGGCGGGAGACTCGGATTACAATGAGCAGTTCTTC
CDR3aa: CASSPPGQGAGDSDYNEQFF

d_gene: TRBD2
abundance: .
v_gene: TRBV28
j_gene: TRBJ2-5
CDR3nt: TGTGCCAGCAGTTTGGGGCGGGGGGCGCCCGGACAAGAGACCCAGTACTTC
CDR3aa: CASSLGRGAPGQETQYF

d_gene: TRBD1
abundance: .
v_gene: TRBV18
j_gene: TRBJ1-5
CDR3nt: TGTGCCAGCTCACCAAAGGGACAGGGGGATAGGGGTCAGCCCCAGCATTTT
CDR3aa: CASSPKGQGDRGQPQHF

d_gene: .
abundance: .
v_gene: TRBV4-3
j_gene: TRBJ1-5
CDR3nt: TGCGCCAGCAGCCAAGATCGGGCAGGGTTCACCAATCAGCCCCAGCATTTT
CDR3aa: CASSQDRAGFTNQPQHF

d_gene: .
abundance: .
v_gene: TRBV5-1
j_gene: TRBJ1-2
CDR3nt: TGCGCCAGCAGCGGGTATCCCTTACAGGAGCACTATGGCTACACCTTC
CDR3aa: CASSGYPLQEHYGYTF

d_gene: .
abundance: few
v_gene: TRBV2
j_gene: TRBJ2-5
CDR3nt: TGTGCCAGCAGTGAGACAGCGTACCAAGAGACCCAGTACTTC
CDR3aa: CASSETAYQETQYF

d_gene: .
abundance: .
v_gene: TRBV20-1
j_gene: TRBJ2-1
CDR3nt: TGCAGTGCCAGTAGCGGAGGCCCCTCTCCGGAGCAGTTCTTC
CDR3aa: CSASSGGPSPEQFF

d_gene: .
abundance: .
v_gene: TRBV6-5
j_gene: TRBJ1-6
CDR3nt: TGTGCCAGCAGTTACTCGAGGCCGCTTAATTCACCCCTCCACTTT
CDR3aa: CASSYSRPLNSPLHF

d_gene: .
abundance: .
v_gene: TRBV15
j_gene: TRBJ2-1
CDR3nt: TGTGCCACCTGGGGGGGCGGGAATGAGCAGTTCTTC
CDR3aa: CATWGGGNEQFF

d_gene: TRBD1
abundance: .
v_gene: TRBV4-1
j_gene: TRBJ1-5
CDR3nt: TGCGCCAGCAGCCAAGATCCGGGACAGATGAATAATCAGCCCCAGCATTTT
CDR3aa: CASSQDPGQMNNQPQHF

d_gene: .
abundance: .
v_gene: TRBV24-1
j_gene: TRBJ1-1
CDR3nt: TGTGCCACCAGTGATTTGATTACAGCCCGGGGAGCTTTCTTT
CDR3aa: CATSDLITARGAFF

d_gene: TRBD1
abundance: .
v_gene: TRBV19
j_gene: TRBJ1-2
CDR3nt: TGTGCCAGTAGTATAGGGAGGGGGCTTGGCTACACCTTC
CDR3aa: CASSIGRGLGYTF

d_gene: .
abundance: .
v_gene: TRBV5-1
j_gene: TRBJ2-6
CDR3nt: TGCGCCAGCAGCTTGGGACTGCCTGGGGCCAACGTCCTGACTTTC
CDR3aa: CASSLGLPGANVLTF